The clone carrying this T cell receptor beta chain has a handful of counts. The CDR3 contains 14 residues. CDR1 is SGHRS and CDR2 is YFSETQ in the germline V gene. The V and J ends lost 0 bases and 4 bases respectively, with 8 bases between them. The assay was immunoSEQ multiplex PCR, and TCRdb's table has in-frame clones only and misses some. The sample has about 200,000 clones, about 82% seen once. The entry originates in a study of blood T cell repertoires in COVID-19. On the study more broadly: Acute and convalescent COVID-19 samples came from the United States, Italy and Spain.

Participant reports of clinical history set cohort assignment. The sample was PBMCs or T cells enriched from blood (not recorded which). The TCR originated in a man aged 40-50 years with acute COVID-19. The V and J genes are TRBV5-1 and TRBJ1-5, with D possibly being TRBD1 (5 bases). CDR3 residues: CASSLDRLNQPQHF. The CDR3 DNA follows: TGCGCCAGCAGCTTGGACAGGTTGAATCAGCCCCAGCATTTT.